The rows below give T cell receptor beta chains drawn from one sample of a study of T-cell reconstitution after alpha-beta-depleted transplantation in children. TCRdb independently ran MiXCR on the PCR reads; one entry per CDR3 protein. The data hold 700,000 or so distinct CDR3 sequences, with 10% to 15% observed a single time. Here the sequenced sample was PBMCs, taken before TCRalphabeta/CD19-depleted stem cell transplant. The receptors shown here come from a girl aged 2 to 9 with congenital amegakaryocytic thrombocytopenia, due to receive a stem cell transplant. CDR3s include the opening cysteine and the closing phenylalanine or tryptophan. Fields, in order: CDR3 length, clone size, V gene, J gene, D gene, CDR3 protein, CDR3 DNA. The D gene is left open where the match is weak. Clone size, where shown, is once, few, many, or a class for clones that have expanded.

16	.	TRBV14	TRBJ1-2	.	CASSRRGGLSPRGYTF	TGTGCCAGCAGCCGGAGGGGGGGGCTAAGTCCGAGAGGCTACACCTTC
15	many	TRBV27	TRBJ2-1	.	CASGLVKRSYNEQFF	TGTGCCAGCGGTCTTGTCAAGCGCTCCTACAATGAGCAGTTCTTC
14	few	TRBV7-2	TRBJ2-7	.	CASSKIGFSYEQYF	TGTGCCAGCAGCAAGATCGGTTTCTCCTACGAGCAGTACTTC
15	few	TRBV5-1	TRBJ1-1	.	CASSQGQFMNTEAFF	TGCGCCAGCAGCCAGGGACAATTCATGAACACTGAAGCTTTCTTT
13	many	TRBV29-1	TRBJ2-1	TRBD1	CSVPRGQGVEQFF	TGCAGCGTTCCGAGAGGACAGGGGGTTGAGCAGTTCTTC
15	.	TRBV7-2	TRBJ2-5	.	CASTQGGGFVETQYF	TGTGCCAGCACCCAGGGGGGAGGGTTCGTTGAGACCCAGTACTTC
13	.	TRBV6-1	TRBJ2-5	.	CASMGGRQETQYF	TGTGCCAGCATGGGGGGGCGGCAAGAGACCCAGTACTTC
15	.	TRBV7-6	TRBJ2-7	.	CASSLGQGGSGEQYF	TGTGCCAGCAGCTTAGGACAGGGAGGATCGGGCGAGCAGTACTTC
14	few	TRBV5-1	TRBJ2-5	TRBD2	CASTFAAGGETQYF	TGCGCCAGCACCTTTGCAGCGGGAGGAGAGACCCAGTACTTC
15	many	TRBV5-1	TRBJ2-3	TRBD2	CASSLSSGSTDTQYF	TGCGCCAGCAGCTTGTCTAGCGGGAGCACAGATACGCAGTATTTT
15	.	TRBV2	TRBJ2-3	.	CASSERAISTDTQYF	TGTGCCAGCAGTGAACGCGCTATATCCACAGATACGCAGTATTTT
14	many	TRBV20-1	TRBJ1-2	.	CSPMGGVGNYGYTF	TGCAGTCCGATGGGGGGGGTGGGCAACTATGGCTACACCTTC
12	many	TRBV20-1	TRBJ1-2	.	CSAGGGGYGYTF	TGCAGTGCTGGCGGGGGTGGCTATGGCTACACCTTC
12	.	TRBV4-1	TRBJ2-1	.	CASSQRTAEQFF	TGCGCCAGCAGCCAAAGGACAGCCGAGCAGTTCTTC
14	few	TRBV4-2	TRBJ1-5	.	CASSPFGVLEPQHF	TGTGCCAGCAGCCCCTTTGGGGTTTTGGAGCCCCAGCATTTT
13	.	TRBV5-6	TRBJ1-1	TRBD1	CASRGDRVNEAFF	TGTGCCAGCAGGGGGGACAGGGTAAATGAAGCTTTCTTT
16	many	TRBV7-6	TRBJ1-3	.	CASSLALPRSGNTIYF	TGTGCCAGCAGCTTAGCCCTCCCGAGGTCCGGAAACACCATATATTTT
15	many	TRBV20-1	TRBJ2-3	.	CSARADRGAPDTQYF	TGCAGTGCTAGAGCCGATCGGGGGGCCCCAGATACGCAGTATTTT
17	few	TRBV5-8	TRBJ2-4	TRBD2	CASSFGAGVFVVDIQYF	TGTGCCAGCAGCTTTGGAGCGGGGGTCTTCGTCGTCGACATTCAGTACTTC
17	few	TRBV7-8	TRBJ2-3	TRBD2	CASSLGGRSGSTDTQYF	TGTGCCAGCAGCTTAGGAGGTCGTAGCGGGAGCACAGATACGCAGTATTTT
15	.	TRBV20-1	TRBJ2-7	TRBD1	CSARDTGTDLYEQYF	TGCAGTGCTAGAGATACAGGGACAGATCTCTACGAGCAGTACTTC
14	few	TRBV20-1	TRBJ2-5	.	CSARRVTIQETQYF	TGCAGTGCCAGACGGGTGACTATTCAAGAGACCCAGTACTTC
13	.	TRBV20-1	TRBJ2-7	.	CSARHASSYEQYF	TGCAGTGCTAGACACGCGAGCTCCTACGAGCAGTACTTC
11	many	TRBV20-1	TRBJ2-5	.	CSARSPGTQYF	TGCAGTGCTAGAAGCCCCGGGACCCAGTACTTC
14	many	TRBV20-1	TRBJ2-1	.	CSASRGFEPNEQFF	TGCAGTGCTAGTCGCGGGTTTGAACCCAATGAGCAGTTCTTC
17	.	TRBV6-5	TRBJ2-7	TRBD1	CASSYGGAGQVPYEQYF	TGTGCCAGCAGTTACGGGGGCGCGGGACAGGTTCCCTACGAGCAGTACTTC
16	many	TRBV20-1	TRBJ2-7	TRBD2	CSARDTLAGATYEQYF	TGCAGTGCTAGAGACACACTAGCGGGGGCTACCTACGAGCAGTACTTC
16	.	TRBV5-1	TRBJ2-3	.	CASRDNSGSSTDTQYF	TGCGCCAGCAGAGATAATAGCGGATCCAGCACAGATACGCAGTATTTT
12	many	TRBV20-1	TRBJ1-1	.	CSATDAGTEAFF	TGCAGTGCTACAGATGCCGGGACTGAAGCTTTCTTT
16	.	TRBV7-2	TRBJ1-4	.	CASSLAPGTADNWLFF	TGTGCCAGCAGCTTAGCGCCCGGGACCGCTGACAATTGGCTGTTTTTT
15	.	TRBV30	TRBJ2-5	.	CAWRVRQRYQETQYF	TGTGCCTGGAGGGTGCGGCAGCGGTACCAAGAGACCCAGTACTTC
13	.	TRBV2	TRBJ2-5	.	CASGLRREETQYF	TGTGCCAGCGGCCTCCGTAGAGAGGAGACCCAGTACTTC
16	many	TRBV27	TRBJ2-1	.	CASRRPRHRGGTEQFF	TGTGCCAGCAGGAGACCTCGACACAGGGGGGGCACTGAGCAGTTCTTC
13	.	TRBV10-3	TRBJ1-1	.	CAIRGRQDFEAFF	TGTGCCATCAGGGGACGACAGGACTTTGAAGCTTTCTTT
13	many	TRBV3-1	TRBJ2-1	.	CASSPGEHDEQFF	TGTGCCAGCAGCCCAGGGGAACACGATGAGCAGTTCTTC